One sample yielded the 28 T cell receptor beta chains listed below, sequenced in a study of blood T cell repertoires in COVID-19. Repertoires were generated with immunoSEQ multiplex PCR, while TCRdb's copy carries only in-frame clones and drops some. The repertoire holds 200,000 to 250,000 clones, with around nine tenths as singletons. The sample comprised peripheral blood. These receptors came from a woman in her thirties or forties who had recovered from COVID-19.

Points on this clone: This CDR3 is also generated by other DNA sequences in the sample. The chain links TRBV3-1 (or the pseudogene TRBV3-2) to TRBJ2-3, with unresolved D. The germline CDR1 and CDR2 sequences are LGHDT and YNNKEL (reference sequence). The CDR3 has 12 residues. Trimming removed 0 bases at V and 7 bases at J, with 5 bases between. CDR3 sequence: CASSQDPNTQYF. Here the CDR3 DNA reads TGTGCCAGCAGCCAAGACCCCAATACGCAGTATTTT.

DNA of the CDR3: TGCGCCAGCAGCTTGGCAGGCAGGAACACAGATACGCAGTATTTT. Protein: CASSLAGRNTDTQYF. This chain connects TRBV5-1 to TRBJ2-3; D uncertain. The V gene's germline CDR1 is SGHRS and CDR2 YFSETQ. V was cut by 0 bases and J by 2 bases, with 10 bases left in between. The CDR3 runs 15 residues.

V is TRBV7-9 and J is TRBJ2-7, with 11 bases aligning to TRBD2. In germline, CDR1 is SEHNR, CDR2 FQNEAQ (reference sequence). CDR3 length: 15 residues. J lost 6 bases, V lost 3 bases, and 7 bases had no gene match. Here the CDR3 reads CASSFETSGVFEQYF. The DNA for the CDR3 is TGTGCCAGCAGCTTTGAGACTAGCGGGGTATTCGAGCAGTACTTC. Using reference TRBV7-9 and TRBJ2-7 for the parts outside the CDR3, the full variable domain is DTGVSQNPRHKITKRGQNVTFRCDPISEHNRLYWYRQTLGQGPEFLTYFQNEAQLEKSRLLSDRFSAERPKGSFSTLEIQRTEQGDSAMYLCASSFETSGVFEQYFGPGTRLTVT.

The chain combines TRBV24-1 with TRBJ2-1; 10 bases agree with TRBD2. Trimming took 0 bases from V and 3 from J; bases not matched to a gene: 4. There are 17 residues in the CDR3. Germline V gene sequence: CDR1 KGHDR, CDR2 SFDVKD. CDR3 protein: CATSDLDVAGGYNEQFF. CDR3 DNA sequence: TGTGCCACCAGTGATTTGGATGTAGCGGGGGGCTACAATGAGCAGTTCTTC.

The V and J genes are TRBV30 and TRBJ2-5, with 8 bases lining up with TRBD1. Germline CDR1 reads GTSNPN; CDR2 reads SVGIG (reference sequence). The CDR3 consists of 15 residues. J lost 4 bases, V lost 5 bases, and 12 bases had no gene match. In nucleotides, the CDR3 is TGTGCCTGGGCGGGACAGGAAAAACGGCGAGAGACCCAGTACTTC. This sequence encodes CAWAGQEKRRETQYF.

With respect to this clone: Other DNA variants within this sample encode the same CDR3. The chain links TRBV5-1 to TRBJ2-7, with 10 bases identical to TRBD1. The V and J ends lost 4 bases and 1 base, in that order; junction bases with no gene match: 2. The germline V gene encodes CDR1 SGHRS and CDR2 YFSETQ. The CDR3 totals 14 residues. CDR3: CASSPGQGSYEQYF. The CDR3 DNA reads TGCGCCAGCAGCCCGGGACAGGGGTCCTACGAGCAGTACTTC.

The chain uses TRBV4-2 and TRBJ2-3; D is undetermined. The V end lost 4 bases, the J end lost 0 bases, and 8 bases lay between the germline ends. CDR1 LGHNA and CDR2 YNFKEQ come from the germline V gene. The CDR3 extends over 14 amino acids. The CDR3 DNA sequence: TGTGCCAGCAGCCTAGGCAGGAGCACAGATACGCAGTATTTT. Translating it yields CASSLGRSTDTQYF.

The chain combines TRBV6-6 with TRBJ1-1, with 8 bases that match TRBD1. V lost 4 bases, J lost 11 bases, and 9 bases stayed unmatched. CDR3 size: 13 residues. Germline V gene data show CDR1 as MNHNY and CDR2 as SVGAGI (reference sequence). CDR3 nucleotide sequence: TGTGCCAGCAGTTCATCAGGGGGCGCGGCGGCTTTCTTT. Protein sequence: CASSSSGGAAAFF.

The chain carries TRBV12-3 or TRBV12-4 and TRBJ1-1; D remains ambiguous. This CDR3 contains 13 residues. With 3 bases removed from V and 3 bases from J, the gap between germline ends came to 8 bases. The CDR3 DNA reads as TGTGCCAGCAGTTTCGGTGTGGACACTGAAGCTTTCTTT. It encodes CASSFGVDTEAFF.

This chain's CDR3 is CASSRQGKAGNTIYF. CDR3 sequence (DNA): TGTGCCAGTAGCCGCCAGGGAAAGGCTGGAAACACCATATATTTT. The rearrangement joins TRBV19 to TRBJ1-3; D is possibly TRBD1 (5 bases). CDR1 and CDR2 from the germline V gene are LNHDA and SQIVND (reference sequence). This CDR3 spans 15 amino acids. Trimming took 6 bases from V and 2 from J, leaving 14 bases between them.

V and J are TRBV25-1 and TRBJ1-2, with D uncertain. The V and J ends lost 3 bases and 0 bases respectively, with 8 bases between them. CDR1 and CDR2 (germline): MGHDK, SYGVNS. The CDR3 is 14 residues long. CDR3 loop: CASSDPRSNYGYTF. CDR3 DNA: TGTGCCAGCAGTGACCCACGGTCTAACTATGGCTACACCTTC.

This chain links TRBV6-2 or TRBV6-3 with TRBJ2-1, with 10 bases lining up with TRBD2. The V and J ends lost 6 bases and 8 bases, in that order; junction bases with no gene match: 10. This CDR3 is built from 15 residues. Looked up from germline, CDR1 is MNHEY and CDR2 is SVGEGT. CDR3 in amino acids: CASSGGLATAHEQFF. CDR3 nucleotide sequence: TGTGCCAGCAGCGGGGGACTAGCGACCGCCCATGAGCAGTTCTTC.

The chain links TRBV7-9 to TRBJ2-4, with TRBD2 matching over 12 bases. V gave up 4 bases and J gave up 7 bases; unmatched junction bases: 5. This CDR3 has 15 residues. Germline CDR1 and CDR2: SEHNR and FQNEAQ (reference sequence). This chain's CDR3 is CASSSPSGRANIQYF. The CDR3 DNA follows: TGTGCCAGCAGCTCGCCTAGCGGGAGGGCCAACATTCAGTACTTC.

This chain connects TRBV7-3 to TRBJ2-2, with a possible D match to TRBD2 (7 bases). CDR1 is SGHTA and CDR2 is FQGTGA in the germline V gene. There are 17 residues in the CDR3. The germline V and J ends were trimmed by 1 base and 6 bases, with 18 bases remaining between them. Written as DNA, the CDR3 is TGTGCCAGCAGCTTAATGTCGAGCAGGGGAGGGCCCGGGGAGCTGTTTTTT. Its translation is CASSLMSSRGGPGELFF.

This sequence joins TRBV7-8 and TRBJ2-1; D call uncertain. This CDR3 contains 16 residues. V lost 5 bases, J lost 0 bases, and 14 bases lay in between. Germline V gives CDR1 SGHVS, CDR2 FQNEAQ. The CDR3 loop reads CASSARLAVSYNEQFF. As DNA, the CDR3 is TGTGCCAGCAGCGCCCGACTCGCCGTCTCCTACAATGAGCAGTTCTTC.

The J gene is TRBJ2-1, the V gene TRBV4-2; D possibly corresponds to TRBD2 (6 bases). The CDR3 runs 15 residues. The V gene lost 8 bases and the J gene lost 0 bases, with 14 bases spanning the gap. Looked up from germline, CDR1 is LGHNA and CDR2 is YNFKEQ. CDR3 nucleotide sequence: TGTGCCAGCGGGGGGATACCCAACTCCTACAATGAGCAGTTCTTC. Protein sequence: CASGGIPNSYNEQFF.

V is TRBV5-1 and J is TRBJ1-6; D is undetermined. Germline V lookup: CDR1 SGHRS, CDR2 YFSETQ. V dropped 3 bases and J dropped 0 bases, with 13 bases sitting between them. This CDR3 spans 17 amino acids. The CDR3 loop reads CASSSEPASSYNSPLHF. The CDR3 DNA sequence: TGCGCCAGCAGCTCCGAACCCGCTAGCTCCTATAATTCACCCCTCCACTTT.

The chain links TRBV7-2 to TRBJ1-3; no clear D gene. Germline CDR1 is SGHTA and CDR2 is FQGNSA. The CDR3 extends over 13 amino acids. Deletions cut 2 bases from V and 2 bases from J, with 4 bases between. Written as DNA, the CDR3 is TGTGCCAGCAGCTTACAGGCTGGAAACACCATATATTTT. Its protein product is CASSLQAGNTIYF. Complete variable domain (other parts from reference TRBV7-2 and TRBJ1-3): GAGVSQSPSNKVTEKGKDVELRCDPISGHTALYWYRQSLGQGLEFLIYFQGNSAPDKSGLPSDRFSAERTGGSVSTLTIQRTQQEDSAVYLCASSLQAGNTIYFGEGSWLTVV.

The CDR3 is CASSLGWTSGSDTQYF. Written as DNA, the CDR3 is TGCGCCAGCAGCTTGGGGTGGACTAGCGGTTCAGATACGCAGTATTTT. J is TRBJ2-3 and V is TRBV5-1; TRBD2 agrees at 10 bases. Germline CDR1 is SGHRS and CDR2 is YFSETQ. This CDR3 is built from 16 residues. Trimming removed 0 bases from V and 4 bases from J; junction bases left unmatched: 5.

The V call is TRBV6-2 or TRBV6-3, the J call TRBJ2-2; D unresolved. Per the germline V gene, CDR1 is MNHEY and CDR2 is SVGEGT. CDR3 length: 15 amino acids. The V end was cut by 3 bases, the J end by 1 base, with 9 bases between. DNA of the CDR3: TGTGCCAGCAGTTATTCTACGGTGAACACCGGGGAGCTGTTTTTT. This encodes CASSYSTVNTGELFF.

As for this clone: This sample also contains other DNA sequences that code for the same CDR3. The rearrangement uses TRBV11-2 and TRBJ2-7; the D is unclear. The V end lost 5 bases, the J end lost 0 bases, and 8 bases lay between the germline ends. Germline CDR1 reads SGHAT; CDR2 reads FQNNGV. The CDR3 sequence is 13 residues long. The CDR3 DNA is TGTGCCAGCAGCCCAGACACCTCCTACGAGCAGTACTTC. The encoded protein is CASSPDTSYEQYF.

V is TRBV30 and J is TRBJ2-2; TRBD2 matches at 14 bases. This CDR3 region has 18 residues. J lost 3 bases, V lost 0 bases, and 6 bases had no gene match. Germline V gene data show CDR1 as GTSNPN and CDR2 as SVGIG (reference sequence). The CDR3 region has the DNA TGTGCCTGGAGTGTGACGGGACTAGCGGGAGCTTACACCGGGGAGCTGTTTTTT. This encodes CAWSVTGLAGAYTGELFF.

DNA for the CDR3: TGTGCCAGCAGCTCACGACTAGCGGGAGCTAGCACAGATACGCAGTATTTT. Its protein product is CASSSRLAGASTDTQYF. This chain connects TRBV7-2 to TRBJ2-3; 12 positions match TRBD2. V gave up 4 bases and J gave up 0 bases; unmatched junction bases: 5. The CDR3 has 17 residues. Per the germline V gene, CDR1 is SGHTA and CDR2 is FQGNSA. The full variable domain, rest sourced from reference TRBV7-2 and TRBJ2-3, is GAGVSQSPSNKVTEKGKDVELRCDPISGHTALYWYRQSLGQGLEFLIYFQGNSAPDKSGLPSDRFSAERTGGSVSTLTIQRTQQEDSAVYLCASSSRLAGASTDTQYFGPGTRLTVL.

This chain connects TRBV5-1 to TRBJ2-7; TRBD1 matches 7 bases. Trimming removed 3 bases from V and 0 bases from J; junction bases left unmatched: 9. This CDR3 has 16 amino acids. Looked up from germline, CDR1 is SGHRS and CDR2 is YFSETQ. The CDR3 is CASSYHRGQSSYEQYF. The DNA of the CDR3 is TGCGCCAGCAGCTATCACAGGGGCCAAAGCTCCTACGAGCAGTACTTC.

The gene calls are TRBV19 and TRBJ1-2; 7 bases are shared with TRBD1. The junction had 2 bases not matched to a gene; V was cut back by 5 bases and J by 2 bases. Germline V gives CDR1 LNHDA, CDR2 SQIVND (reference sequence). There are 13 residues in the CDR3. CDR3 amino acids: CASSQTGNYGYTF. The DNA of the CDR3 is TGTGCCAGTAGTCAGACAGGGAACTATGGCTACACCTTC.

This clone was seen only once. The chain couples TRBV30 to TRBJ2-2; D might be TRBD2 (6 bases). There are 14 residues in the CDR3. Germline CDR1 reads GTSNPN; CDR2 reads SVGIG (reference sequence). Between the trimmed V and J ends, which lost 4 bases and 1 base, there was a span of 10 bases. CDR3 in DNA: TGTGCCTGGACTTATAGCGGGAACACCGGGGAGCTGTTTTTT. Translating it yields CAWTYSGNTGELFF.

This sequence joins TRBV28 and TRBJ1-6; no firm D call. This CDR3 is 13 amino acids long. V lost 7 bases, J lost 5 bases, and 9 bases lay in between. The germline V gene has CDR1 MDHEN and CDR2 SYDVKM. The CDR3 DNA reads as TGTGCCAGCATTGGAGCGAATAATTCACCCCTCCACTTT. Protein product: CASIGANNSPLHF. Drawing the rest from reference TRBV28 and TRBJ1-6, the complete variable domain is DVKVTQSSRYLVKRTGEKVFLECVQDMDHENMFWYRQDPGLGLRLIYFSYDVKMKEKGDIPEGYSVSREKKERFSLILESASTNQTSMYLCASIGANNSPLHFGNGTRLTVT.

The CDR3 spells CASSLYSGGSPLHF. The CDR3 bases are TGTGCCAGCAGCTTATATTCCGGGGGGTCACCCCTCCACTTT. This chain links TRBV11-3 with TRBJ1-6; possibly TRBD1 for D (5 bases). The CDR3 has 14 residues. CDR1 is SGHNT and CDR2 is YENEEA in the germline V gene. V shed 2 bases and J shed 10 bases, with 12 bases lying between them.